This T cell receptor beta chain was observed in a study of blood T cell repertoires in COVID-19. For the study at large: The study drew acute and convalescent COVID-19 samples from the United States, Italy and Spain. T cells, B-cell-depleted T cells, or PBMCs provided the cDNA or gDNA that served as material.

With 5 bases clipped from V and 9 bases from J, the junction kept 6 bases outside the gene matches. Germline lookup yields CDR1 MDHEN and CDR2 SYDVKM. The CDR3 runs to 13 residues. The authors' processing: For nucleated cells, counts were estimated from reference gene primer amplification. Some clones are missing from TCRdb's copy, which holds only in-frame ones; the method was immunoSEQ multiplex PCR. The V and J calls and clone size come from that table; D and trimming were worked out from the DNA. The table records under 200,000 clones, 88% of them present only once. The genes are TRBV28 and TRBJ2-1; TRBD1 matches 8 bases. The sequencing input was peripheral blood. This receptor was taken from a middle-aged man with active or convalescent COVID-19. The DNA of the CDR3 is TGTGCCAGCAGTACGACAGGGGTTGTTGAGCAGTTCTTC. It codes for CASSTTGVVEQFF.